These 20 T cell receptor beta chains share one sample of origin, sequenced in a study of identical twins. One entry per CDR3 protein, called by TCRdb with MiXCR from the 5' RACE reads. The sample records fewer than 350,000 distinct CDR3 sequences, 8% to 9% being singletons. Another study also made use of these data, one on yellow fever vaccine responses in identical twins.

Sequences were obtained from memory (CD45RO+) T cells sorted from blood. These receptors all come from a woman younger than 35 in good health.

The V gene is TRBV6-6, the J gene TRBJ1-5; D is unresolved. CDR3 length: 11 amino acids. Germline lookup yields CDR1 MNHNY and CDR2 SVGAGI (reference sequence). With 6 bases removed from V and 9 bases from J, the gap between germline ends came to 9 bases. CDR3 amino acids: CASSHPGPQHF. Written as DNA, the CDR3 is TGTGCCAGCAGCCACCCCGGGCCCCAGCATTTT.

This clonotype was observed a few times. The chain combines TRBV7-2 with TRBJ1-1; D is ambiguous. CDR1 and CDR2 from the germline V gene are SGHTA and FQGNSA. The CDR3 length is 14 residues. The ends were cut back, 5 bases at V and 4 bases at J, with 14 bases in the middle. This chain's CDR3 is CASSPPSSGTEAFF. The DNA for the CDR3 is TGTGCCAGCAGCCCCCCTTCCAGCGGCACTGAAGCTTTCTTT.

This clonotype has ten or more counts. This chain uses TRBV6-2 or TRBV6-3 with TRBJ1-5; 9 bases are shared with TRBD1. The CDR3 length is 13 residues. Germline V gene data show CDR1 as MNHEY and CDR2 as SVGEGT. V shed 10 bases, J shed 6 bases, and the junction held 7 bases outside the gene matches. CDR3 coding DNA: TGTGCCACCGGGGGACAGGGCGGTCAGCCCCAGCATTTT. Amino acids: CATGGQGGQPQHF.

This clonotype was recorded a few times. The chain uses TRBV5-1 and TRBJ2-7; weak D call: TRBD1 (5 bases). CDR1 and CDR2 (germline): SGHRS, YFSETQ. V shed 0 bases and J shed 3 bases, with 13 bases lying between them. This CDR3 has 15 amino acids. CDR3 DNA sequence: TGCGCCAGCAGCTTGGAAGGCAGGGATGGCTACGAGCAGTACGTC. It yields the protein CASSLEGRDGYEQYV.

V usage is TRBV6-6 and J usage is TRBJ1-2, with D tentatively TRBD1 (5 bases). V was pared by 4 bases and J by 7 bases, with 13 bases between. Germline V gene sequence: CDR1 MNHNY, CDR2 SVGAGI (reference sequence). CDR3 length: 13 residues. This chain's CDR3 is CASSLEGQGGYTF. DNA of the CDR3: TGTGCCAGCAGTTTGGAGGGGCAGGGTGGCTACACCTTC.

This clonotype was observed a few times. The rearrangement links TRBV15 to TRBJ2-1, with 7 bases matching TRBD1. V shed 5 bases, J shed 5 bases, and the junction held 18 bases outside the gene matches. The V gene's germline CDR1 is LNHNV and CDR2 YYDKDF (reference sequence). The CDR3 extends over 18 amino acids. Here the CDR3 DNA reads TGTGCCACCAGCTCATACACATTTAGACAGGGTCCAGACAATGAGCAGTTCTTC. It codes for CATSSYTFRQGPDNEQFF.

In this sample, this clonotype turned up a few times. In nucleotides, the CDR3 is TGTGCCAGCACCAGGACTAGGGGTGCCTACAATGAGCAGTTCTTC. Encoded protein: CASTRTRGAYNEQFF. This chain links TRBV6-1 with TRBJ2-1; 7 bases align to TRBD2. The V gene's germline CDR1 is MNHNS and CDR2 SASEGT. The CDR3 has 15 amino acids. The V segment lost 7 bases and the J segment 2 bases; nucleotides outside the gene matches: 8.

This clonotype came up a few times. V and J are TRBV6-1 and TRBJ2-1; the D gene could be TRBD1 or TRBD2 (7 bases each). The CDR3 spans 16 residues. V was cut by 1 base and J by 5 bases, with 15 bases left in between. Germline V gene sequence: CDR1 MNHNS, CDR2 SASEGT. CDR3 nucleotides: TGTGCCAGCAGTGAAGGGGCAGGGGGGGTGGACAATGAGCAGTTCTTC. Translation: CASSEGAGGVDNEQFF.

The chain employs TRBV14 and TRBJ2-2; D unresolved. V gave up 3 bases and J gave up 2 bases, with 13 bases separating them. The CDR3 runs to 16 residues. Germline V gives CDR1 SGHDN, CDR2 FVKESK. The CDR3 DNA reads as TGTGCCAGCAGCCAGTTTGGGGTCTCCAACACCGGGGAGCTGTTTTTT. It encodes CASSQFGVSNTGELFF.

This clonotype occurred many times. The rearrangement links TRBV12-3 or TRBV12-4 to TRBJ1-5; a weak D match, TRBD1 (5 bases). The V and J ends lost 4 bases and 3 bases respectively, with 10 bases between them. This CDR3 contains 14 residues. The CDR3, as DNA: TGTGCCAGCAGTTCCGGGACCTTCAATCAGCCCCAGCATTTT. This encodes CASSSGTFNQPQHF.

This chain connects TRBV18 to TRBJ2-2, with a tentative D call TRBD1 (5 bases). CDR3 length: 15 residues. Germline values: CDR1 KGHSH, CDR2 LQKENI. V was trimmed by 3 bases and J by 0 bases, leaving 8 bases between them. The CDR3 coding sequence is TGTGCCAGCTCACCGTCGACAGCGAACACCGGGGAGCTGTTTTTT. This codes for CASSPSTANTGELFF.

This clonotype has just a few counts. The chain links TRBV5-6 to TRBJ2-7; 9 bases match TRBD2. The CDR3 is 18 residues long. Germline V gene data show CDR1 as SGHDT and CDR2 as YYEEEE. The V and J ends lost 2 bases and 1 base, in that order; junction bases with no gene match: 13. The CDR3 DNA reads TGTGCCAGCAGCTTTCCGTCTCCTCCGGGACTAGCTTCCTACGAGCAGTACTTC. Translated, it gives CASSFPSPPGLASYEQYF.

This clonotype was counted between two and nine times. The rearrangement joins TRBV3-1 to TRBJ1-1, with a tentative D call TRBD1 (5 bases). Trimming took 0 bases from V and 11 from J, leaving 7 bases between them. The CDR3 consists of 11 residues. Germline CDR1 reads LGHDT; CDR2 reads YNNKEL (reference sequence). CDR3 sequence reads: CASSQDGGAFF. In nucleotides, the CDR3 is TGTGCCAGCAGCCAAGATGGGGGGGCTTTCTTT.

The genes are TRBV4-2 and TRBJ2-5, with a weak D call TRBD2 (5 bases). CDR3 length: 14 amino acids. V was cut by 2 bases and J by 3 bases, with 10 bases left in between. From germline, CDR1 is LGHNA and CDR2 YNFKEQ. CDR3 bases: TGTGCCAGCAGCCAATCTAGCAGAAAAGAGACCCAGTACTTC. Translating gives CASSQSSRKETQYF.

In this sample, this clonotype turned up a few times. The V call is TRBV10-3, the J call TRBJ2-1; 9 bases match TRBD1. Germline assignment: CDR1 ENHRY and CDR2 SYGVKD. Trimming at V came to 11 bases and at J to 2 bases, leaving 10 bases not matched to a gene. The CDR3 is 15 amino acids. The CDR3 nucleotides read TGTGCCGGGGCGTACCGGGACAGGGCCTACAATGAGCAGTTCTTC. Its translation: CAGAYRDRAYNEQFF.

This clonotype has a count of ten or more. The rearrangement links TRBV5-1 to TRBJ1-1, with TRBD1 matching over 7 bases. The CDR3 is 14 amino acids. Trimming removed 4 bases from V and 1 base from J; junction bases left unmatched: 4. From germline, CDR1 is SGHRS and CDR2 YFSETQ. The CDR3 spells CASSPGQENTEAFF. Written as DNA, the CDR3 is TGCGCCAGCAGCCCCGGACAGGAGAACACTGAAGCTTTCTTT.

The chain employs TRBV6-1 and TRBJ1-1; D not resolved. The CDR3 has 14 residues. The V end lost 2 bases, the J end lost 0 bases, and 7 bases lay between the germline ends. The germline CDR1 and CDR2 sequences are MNHNS and SASEGT. CDR3 DNA sequence: TGTGCCAGCAGTGAACACAAGGTGAACACTGAAGCTTTCTTT. It translates to CASSEHKVNTEAFF.

The chain combines TRBV24-1 with TRBJ1-2, with TRBD1 identical over 10 bases. Germline CDR1 KGHDR, CDR2 SFDVKD. Trimming cost V 5 bases and J 6 bases; bases outside gene matches: 8. This CDR3 contains 15 residues. CDR3 DNA: TGTGCCACCAGTGTCAAGGGACAGGGGAAACATGGCTACACCTTC. Its protein is CATSVKGQGKHGYTF.

The chain carries TRBV6-1 and TRBJ2-3; 11 nucleotides line up with TRBD2. CDR1 and CDR2 (germline): MNHNS, SASEGT. V was pared by 6 bases and J by 0 bases, with 14 bases of the junction left unmatched. This CDR3 region has 19 residues. CDR3 coding DNA: TGTGCCAGCAGATCCACCCCGGGACTAGCGGAGCTTAGCACAGATACGCAGTATTTT. Translating gives CASRSTPGLAELSTDTQYF.

J is TRBJ2-2 and V is TRBV10-3; D possibly matches TRBD1 or TRBD2 (6 bases each). Germline V gives CDR1 ENHRY, CDR2 SYGVKD. V dropped 0 bases and J dropped 3 bases, with 8 bases sitting between them. The CDR3 covers 15 residues. CDR3 region: CAISESGGDTGELFF. CDR3 bases: TGTGCCATCAGTGAGTCCGGGGGCGACACCGGGGAGCTGTTTTTT.